This TCR beta chain comes out of a study of T-cell memory formation after mild COVID-19. This clonotype was recorded a few times. Germline assignment: CDR1 SGHRS and CDR2 YFSETQ. Unmatched junction bases numbered 9, after V lost 4 bases and J lost 6 bases. The CDR3 extends over 14 amino acids. TCRdb re-called the 5' RACE reads through MiXCR, storing one row per CDR3 protein. This sample carries 300,000 to 350,000 distinct CDR3 sequences, just under 20% of them seen once, and the ten largest clones take around a fifth. Specimen: PBMCs or a T cell subset sorted from them (not recorded which). The J gene is TRBJ2-5, the V gene TRBV5-1; 7 bases align to TRBD1. This TCR was recovered from a young man who had mild COVID-19 (a few samples of this study predate the infection). Cell type and time point are not known. CDR3 in DNA: TGCGCCAGCAGCACGGGGACAGCACAGCAGACCCAGTACTTC. Its protein product is CASSTGTAQQTQYF.